This record concerns one TCR beta chain sequence. Its antigen remains unknown. The data derive from a study of T cell responses to AZD1222 COVID-19 vaccine. Study-level background: Analysis merged second doses at about 4 or about 12 weeks.

Some clones are missing from TCRdb's copy, which holds only in-frame ones; the method was immunoSEQ multiplex PCR. The data hold about 210,000 clones, with approximately 92% observed a single time. The CDR3 is 15 amino acids. Germline loops: CDR1 SGHRS, CDR2 YFSETQ. Trimming shortened V by 4 bases and J by 0 bases, and 14 bases separated the two germline ends. Points from the study as a whole: AZD1222 recipients seropositive at baseline numbered only five or six. Sampling captured repertoires only after the peak T cell response.

The clonotype comes from an adult in good health. This chain joins TRBV5-1 and TRBJ2-7; D tentatively reads TRBD1 or TRBD2 (5 bases each). The sample consisted of peripheral blood, taken on day 0 of AZD1222 vaccination. CDR3: CASSGPGTFSYEQYF. CDR3 in DNA: TGCGCCAGCAGCGGACCCGGGACCTTCTCCTACGAGCAGTACTTC.